This T cell receptor (beta chain) was documented in a study of Ad26.COV2.S vaccination and SARS-CoV-2 variants. About the study: Donor had been placed in the Ad26.COV2.S arm of the COV1001 trial.

Sequencing was performed with immunoSEQ multiplex PCR; in TCRdb, only in-frame clones are kept and a portion is missing. The table includes more than 400,000 clones, 90% detected once. The V gene lost 0 bases and the J gene lost 6 bases, with 6 bases spanning the gap. CDR3 length: 13 residues. Germline CDR1 and CDR2: LGHDT and YNNKEL (reference sequence). Treatment: roughly 20 received Ad26.COV2.S at low or high dose, single or two shots; five or six received placebo; per-sample allocation not given. Repertoires come from day 63 after the first vaccine or placebo injection. The receptor comes from a person between 18 and 65 years old who received the Ad26.COV2.S COVID-19 vaccine or a placebo. The specimen comprised peripheral blood, sampled in a trial of Ad26.COV2.S vaccine versus placebo. V usage is TRBV3-1 (or the pseudogene TRBV3-2) and J usage is TRBJ2-1, with D uncertain. The CDR3 reads CASSQDLPNEQFF. Here the CDR3 DNA reads TGTGCCAGCAGCCAAGATCTTCCCAATGAGCAGTTCTTC.